The sequence of this TCR beta chain was determined in a study of cytomegalovirus exposure and HLA in healthy donors. The study ran its PCR with 60 Vbeta and 13 Jbeta primers. Clones were sequenced by immunoSEQ multiplex PCR, and TCRdb holds only the in-frame ones, with some missing. The sample records 180,000 or so clones, over 65% being singletons. Between the trimmed V and J ends, which lost 6 bases and 7 bases, there was a span of 16 bases. Germline values: CDR1 MDHEN, CDR2 SYDVKM. The CDR3 spans 14 residues. Sequenced input: PBMCs. This TCR was recovered from a man younger than 30 in good health and CMV-seronegative. The chain has TRBV28 and TRBJ1-5, with D tentatively TRBD1 (6 bases). CDR3 bases: TGTGCCAGCAGCCCCCCAGGGGAAGGGCAGCCCCAGCATTTT. Translating it yields CASSPPGEGQPQHF.